These 2 T cell receptor beta chains were all obtained from the same sample, sequenced in a study of coeliac disease. Sequencing was performed with immunoSEQ multiplex PCR; in TCRdb, only in-frame clones are kept and a portion is missing. The sample carries roughly 6,500 clones, 60% to 70% recorded once. Sequenced sample: lamina propria lymphocytes from the gut. The receptors were sampled from a man between 50 and 59 years old with active celiac disease.

The J gene is TRBJ1-2, the V gene TRBV6-1; D is uncertain. Trimming removed 5 bases from V and 3 bases from J, with 7 bases in between. Germline V gives CDR1 MNHNS, CDR2 SASEGT. CDR3 length equals 12 residues. CDR3 coding DNA: TGTGCCAGCAGTCGGGTCGACTATGGCTACACCTTC. It specifies CASSRVDYGYTF.

The chain has TRBV27 and TRBJ1-1, with D possibly matching TRBD1 (5 bases). Per germline, CDR1 MNHEY and CDR2 SMNVEV (reference sequence). The V end lost 2 bases, the J end lost 1 base, and 11 bases lay between the germline ends. CDR3 length equals 15 residues. The CDR3 loop reads CASSLKRGTNTEAFF. The CDR3 DNA sequence: TGTGCCAGCAGTTTAAAGCGGGGGACGAACACTGAAGCTTTCTTT.